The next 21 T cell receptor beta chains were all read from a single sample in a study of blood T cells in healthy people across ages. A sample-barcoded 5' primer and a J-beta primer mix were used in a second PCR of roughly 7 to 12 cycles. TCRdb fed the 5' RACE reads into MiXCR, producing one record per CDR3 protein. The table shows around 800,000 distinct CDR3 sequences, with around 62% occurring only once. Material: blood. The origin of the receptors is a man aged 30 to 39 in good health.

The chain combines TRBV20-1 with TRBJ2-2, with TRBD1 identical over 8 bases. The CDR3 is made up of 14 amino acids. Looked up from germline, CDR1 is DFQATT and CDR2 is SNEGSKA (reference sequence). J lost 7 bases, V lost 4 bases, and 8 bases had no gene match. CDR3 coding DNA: TGCAGTGCTACCGGAGACAGGGGTTTCGGGGAGCTGTTTTTT. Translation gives CSATGDRGFGELFF.

Here the CDR3 reads CASSLRPGRGRTYEQYF. The CDR3 DNA is TGTGCCAGCAGCCTCCGTCCGGGCAGGGGGCGGACCTACGAGCAGTACTTC. This rearrangement joins TRBV28 to TRBJ2-5; the match to TRBD1 covers 8 bases. The end of the DNA aligns better with TRBJ2-7, so the J call may be wrong. Germline CDR1 and CDR2: MDHEN and SYDVKM. The CDR3 length is 17 residues.

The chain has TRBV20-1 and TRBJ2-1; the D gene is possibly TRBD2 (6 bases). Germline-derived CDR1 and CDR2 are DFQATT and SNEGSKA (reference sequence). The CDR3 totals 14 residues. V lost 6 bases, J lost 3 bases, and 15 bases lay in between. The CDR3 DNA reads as TGCAGTGCCAGTAGGAGGGCGGTCTACAATGAGCAGTTCTTC. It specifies CSASRRAVYNEQFF.

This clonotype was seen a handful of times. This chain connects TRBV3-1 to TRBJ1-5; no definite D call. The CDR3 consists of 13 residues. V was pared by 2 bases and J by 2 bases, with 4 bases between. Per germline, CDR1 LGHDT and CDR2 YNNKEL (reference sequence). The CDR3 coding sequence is TGTGCCAGCAGCCAAAGGGGCAATCAGCCCCAGCATTTT. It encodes CASSQRGNQPQHF.

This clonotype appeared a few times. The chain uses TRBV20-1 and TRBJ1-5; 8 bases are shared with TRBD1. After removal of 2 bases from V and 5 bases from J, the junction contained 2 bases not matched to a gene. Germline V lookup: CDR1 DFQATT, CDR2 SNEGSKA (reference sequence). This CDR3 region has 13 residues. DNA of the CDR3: TGCAGTGCTAGACTGACAGGGGATCAGCCCCAGCATTTT. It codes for CSARLTGDQPQHF.

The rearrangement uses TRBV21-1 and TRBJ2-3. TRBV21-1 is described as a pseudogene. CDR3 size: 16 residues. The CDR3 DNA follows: TGTGCCAGCAGCAAAGGGTGGCAGCGAAACACAGATACGCAGTATTTT. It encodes CASSKGWQRNTDTQYF.

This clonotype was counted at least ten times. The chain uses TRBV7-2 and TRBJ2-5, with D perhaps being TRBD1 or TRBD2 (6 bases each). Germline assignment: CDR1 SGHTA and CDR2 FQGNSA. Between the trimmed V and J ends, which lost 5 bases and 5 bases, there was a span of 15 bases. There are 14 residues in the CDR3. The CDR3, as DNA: TGTGCCAGCAGCCTACAGGGAGGAGGGGAGACCCAGTACTTC. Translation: CASSLQGGGETQYF.

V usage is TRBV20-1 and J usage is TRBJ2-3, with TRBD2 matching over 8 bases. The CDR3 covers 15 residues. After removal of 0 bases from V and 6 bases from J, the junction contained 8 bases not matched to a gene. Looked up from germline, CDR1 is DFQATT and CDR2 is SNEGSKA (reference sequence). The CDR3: CSARDAGGDGDTQYF. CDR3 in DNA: TGCAGTGCTAGAGATGCGGGGGGAGATGGTGATACGCAGTATTTT.

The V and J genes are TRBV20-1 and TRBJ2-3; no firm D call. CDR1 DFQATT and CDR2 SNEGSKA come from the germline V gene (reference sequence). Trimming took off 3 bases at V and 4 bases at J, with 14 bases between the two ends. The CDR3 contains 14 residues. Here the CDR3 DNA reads TGCAGTGCTAGGGTGGCTACGGGCGCAGATACGCAGTATTTT. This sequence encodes CSARVATGADTQYF.

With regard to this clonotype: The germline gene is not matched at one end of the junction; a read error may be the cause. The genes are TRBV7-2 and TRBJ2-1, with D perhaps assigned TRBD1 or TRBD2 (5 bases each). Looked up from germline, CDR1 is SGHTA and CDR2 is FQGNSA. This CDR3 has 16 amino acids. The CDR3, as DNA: TGTGCCCGCAGCCTCTCCGGGACCCCCTTATACAATGAGCAGTTCTTC. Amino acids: CARSLSGTPLYNEQFF. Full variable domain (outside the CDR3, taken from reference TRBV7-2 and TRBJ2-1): GAGVSQSPSNKVTEKGKDVELRCDPISGHTALYWYRQSLGQGLEFLIYFQGNSAPDKSGLPSDRFSAERTGGSVSTLTIQRTQQEDSAVYLCARSLSGTPLYNEQFFGPGTRLTVL.

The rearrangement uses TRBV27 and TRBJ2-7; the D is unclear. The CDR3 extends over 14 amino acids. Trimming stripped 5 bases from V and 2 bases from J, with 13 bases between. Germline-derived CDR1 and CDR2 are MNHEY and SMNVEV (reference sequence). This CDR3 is CASSAHPVPYEQYF. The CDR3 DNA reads TGTGCCAGCAGTGCTCACCCGGTTCCCTACGAGCAGTACTTC.

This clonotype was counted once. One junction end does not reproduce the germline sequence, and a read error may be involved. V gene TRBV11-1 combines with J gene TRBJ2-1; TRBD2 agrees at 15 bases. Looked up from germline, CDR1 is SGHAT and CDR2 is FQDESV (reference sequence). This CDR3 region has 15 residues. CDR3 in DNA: TGTGCCAGCACGGCCGGGACTAGCGGGGGGAATGAACAGTTCTTC. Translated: CASTAGTSGGNEQFF.

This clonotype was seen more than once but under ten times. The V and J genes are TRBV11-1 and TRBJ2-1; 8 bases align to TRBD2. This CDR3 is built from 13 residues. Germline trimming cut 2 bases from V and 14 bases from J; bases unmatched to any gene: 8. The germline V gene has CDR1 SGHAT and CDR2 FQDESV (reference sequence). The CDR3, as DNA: TGTGCCAGCAGCTTAAAGCGGGGGACTGGGGAGTTCTTC. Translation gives CASSLKRGTGEFF.

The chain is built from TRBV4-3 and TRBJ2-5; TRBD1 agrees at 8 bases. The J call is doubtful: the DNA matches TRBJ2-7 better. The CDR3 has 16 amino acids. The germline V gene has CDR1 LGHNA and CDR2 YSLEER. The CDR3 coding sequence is TGCGCCAGCAGCCAAGATACGACAGGGGCCTCCTACGAGCAGTACTTC. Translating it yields CASSQDTTGASYEQYF.

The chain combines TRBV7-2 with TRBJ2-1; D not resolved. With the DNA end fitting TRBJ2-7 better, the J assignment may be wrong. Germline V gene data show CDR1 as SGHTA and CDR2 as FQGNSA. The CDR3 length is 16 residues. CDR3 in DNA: TGTGCCAGCAGCTTAGTTGCGGCGAGCTCCTACAATGAGCAGTACTTC. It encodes CASSLVAASSYNEQYF.

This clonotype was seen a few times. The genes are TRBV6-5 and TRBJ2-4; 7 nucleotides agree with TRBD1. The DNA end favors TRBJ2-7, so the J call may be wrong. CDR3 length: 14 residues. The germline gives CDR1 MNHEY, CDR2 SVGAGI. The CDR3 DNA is TGTGCCAGCAGTTTCGGACAGGAAGCCTACGAGCAGTACTTC. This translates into CASSFGQEAYEQYF.

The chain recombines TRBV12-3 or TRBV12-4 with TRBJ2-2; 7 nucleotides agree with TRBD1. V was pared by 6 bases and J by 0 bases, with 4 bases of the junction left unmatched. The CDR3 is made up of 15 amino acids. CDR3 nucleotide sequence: TGTGCCAGCAGCATAGGGGGCGCGAACACCGGGGAGCTGTTTTTT. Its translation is CASSIGGANTGELFF.

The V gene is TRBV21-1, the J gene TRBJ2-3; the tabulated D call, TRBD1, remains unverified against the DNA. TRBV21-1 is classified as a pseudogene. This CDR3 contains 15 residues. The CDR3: CASSKGQGASDTQYF. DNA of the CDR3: TGTGCCAGCAGCAAGGGACAGGGGGCTTCGGATACGCAGTATTTT.

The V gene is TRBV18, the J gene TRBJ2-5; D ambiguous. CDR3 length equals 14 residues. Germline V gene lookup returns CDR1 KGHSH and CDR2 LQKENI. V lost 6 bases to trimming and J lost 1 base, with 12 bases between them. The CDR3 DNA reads TGTGCCAGCTCCTTGCTTGGCTTCCAAGAGACCCAGTACTTC. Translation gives CASSLLGFQETQYF.

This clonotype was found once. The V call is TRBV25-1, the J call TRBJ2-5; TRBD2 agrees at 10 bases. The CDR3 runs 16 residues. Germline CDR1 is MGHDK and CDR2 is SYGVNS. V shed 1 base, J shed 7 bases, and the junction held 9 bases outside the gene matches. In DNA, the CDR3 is TGTGCCAGCAGTGAATCGCTAGCGGGGGCCCAGCGGACCCAGTACTTC. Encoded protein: CASSESLAGAQRTQYF.

The chain's CDR3 is CASGFPRQGWETQYF. CDR3 sequence (DNA): TGTGCTAGTGGTTTCCCTCGACAGGGTTGGGAGACCCAGTACTTC. This rearrangement joins TRBV12-5 to TRBJ2-5; 7 bases are shared with TRBD1. V gave up 3 bases and J gave up 5 bases; unmatched junction bases: 9. The germline gives CDR1 LGHNT, CDR2 FRNRAP. The CDR3 has 15 residues.